This TCR beta chain was sequenced in a study of T cells in Graves' hyperthyroidism and ophthalmopathy. Study at large: Peripheral blood collection took place at initial diagnosis, before any treatment. Broader study findings: Blood also carried most thyroid clonotypes expanded above 0.001.

There were TCR beta CDR3 regions amplified from RNA transcripts. First-round RT-PCR targeting the TCR CDR3 was performed with the HTBI primer set. TCRdb re-analysed the multiplex PCR reads in MiXCR, keeping a single row per CDR3 protein. The sample consists of hundreds of thousands of distinct CDR3 sequences, approximately 40% of them appearing once. Absent ophthalmopathy progression within 18 months defined stable Graves' hyperthyroidism. Newly diagnosed hyperthyroidism patients aged 18 to 65 years had disease lasting under 2 months. V lost 0 bases to trimming and J lost 8 bases, with 14 bases between them. The CDR3 length is 14 residues. CDR1 is SGHRS, CDR2 YFSETQ, per germline. Regarding this clonotype: Its antigen is currently unknown.

The chain carries TRBV5-1 and TRBJ1-2; no clear D. The source is a man aged 18 to 29 with Graves' hyperthyroidism. The source material was blood. The CDR3 region has the DNA TGCGCCAGCAGCTTGGGGGGTACTCCAGTCGGCTACACCTTC. It is translated as CASSLGGTPVGYTF.